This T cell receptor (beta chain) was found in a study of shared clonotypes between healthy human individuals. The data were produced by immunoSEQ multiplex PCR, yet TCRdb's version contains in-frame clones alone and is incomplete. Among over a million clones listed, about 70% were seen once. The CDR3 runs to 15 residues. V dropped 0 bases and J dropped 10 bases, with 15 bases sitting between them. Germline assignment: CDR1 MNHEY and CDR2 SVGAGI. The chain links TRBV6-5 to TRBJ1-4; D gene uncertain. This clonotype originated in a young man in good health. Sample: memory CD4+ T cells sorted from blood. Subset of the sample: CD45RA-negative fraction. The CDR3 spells CASSYSSGDLGKLFF. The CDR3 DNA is TGTGCCAGCAGTTACTCGTCCGGTGATCTCGGAAAACTGTTTTTT.